This entry is about one TCR beta chain. Its antigen is as yet unknown. Assay used: immunoSEQ multiplex PCR; TCRdb lists only in-frame clones, some missing. The sample has tens of thousands of clones; 65% to 85% are singletons. These data belong to a study of radiation and T cells in renal cell carcinoma. Noted time point: baseline pretreatment blood. Treatment meaning: 15 Gy SBRT to primary tumor, nephrectomy 4 weeks later. The germline V and J ends were trimmed by 4 bases and 0 bases, with 10 bases remaining between them. Germline-derived CDR1 and CDR2 are LNHDA and SQIVND (reference sequence). CDR3 length: 14 amino acids. Study-level results: From baseline, blood top tumor clonotypes peaked at 2 weeks post-radiation.

The TCR comes from a man in his sixties with renal cell carcinoma. The sample consisted of blood, taken from a patient whose treatment included radiotherapy and nephrectomy. The chain employs TRBV19 and TRBJ2-7; D gene ambiguous. The CDR3 bases are TGTGCCAGTAGTAGGGCCATTAGCTCCTACGAGCAGTACGTC. This gives the protein CASSRAISSYEQYV.